This T cell receptor (beta chain) originates from a study of T cells after somatic rescue of genetic block. Data came from immunoSEQ multiplex PCR; TCRdb stores just in-frame clones and leaves some out. The sample has 60,000 to 90,000 clones; approximately 91% are singletons. Germline-derived CDR1 and CDR2 are SGDLS and YYNGEE. The V and J ends lost 0 bases and 3 bases, in that order; junction bases with no gene match: 6. This CDR3 spans 15 amino acids. Sequenced input: peripheral blood mononuclear cells (PBMCs). The gene calls are TRBV9 and TRBJ2-7; TRBD2 agrees at 7 bases. This TCR was sampled from a man in his thirties or forties. Here the CDR3 reads CASSVEAGSVYEQYF. The CDR3 DNA is TGTGCCAGCAGCGTAGAAGCGGGGAGTGTCTACGAGCAGTACTTC.